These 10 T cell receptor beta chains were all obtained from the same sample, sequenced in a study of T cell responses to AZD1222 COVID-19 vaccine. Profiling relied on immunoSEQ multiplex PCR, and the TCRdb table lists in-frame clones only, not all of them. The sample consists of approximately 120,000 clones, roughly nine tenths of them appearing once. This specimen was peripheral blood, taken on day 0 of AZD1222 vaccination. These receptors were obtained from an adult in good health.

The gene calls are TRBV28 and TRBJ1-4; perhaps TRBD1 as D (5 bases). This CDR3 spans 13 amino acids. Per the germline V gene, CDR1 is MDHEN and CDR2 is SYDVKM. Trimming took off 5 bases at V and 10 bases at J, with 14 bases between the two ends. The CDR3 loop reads CASSTHGTRKLFF. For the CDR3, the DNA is TGTGCCAGCAGTACGCACGGGACTAGAAAACTGTTTTTT.

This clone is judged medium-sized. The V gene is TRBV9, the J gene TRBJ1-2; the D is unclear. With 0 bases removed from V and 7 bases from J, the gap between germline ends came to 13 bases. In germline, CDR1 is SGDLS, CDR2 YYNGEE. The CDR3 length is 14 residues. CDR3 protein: CASSVESSRVGYTF. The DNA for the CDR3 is TGTGCCAGCAGCGTAGAATCGTCGCGTGTTGGCTACACCTTC. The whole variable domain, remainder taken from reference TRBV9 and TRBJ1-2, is DSGVTQTPKHLITATGQRVTLRCSPRSGDLSVYWYQQSLDQGLQFLIQYYNGEERAKGNILERFSAQQFPDLHSELNLSSLELGDSALYFCASSVESSRVGYTFGSGTRLTVV.

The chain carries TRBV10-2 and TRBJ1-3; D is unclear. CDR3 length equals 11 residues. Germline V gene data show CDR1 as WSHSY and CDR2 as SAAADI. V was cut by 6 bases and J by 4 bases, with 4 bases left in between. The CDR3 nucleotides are TGCGCCAGCAGACGGGGAAACACCATATATTTT. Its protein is CASRRGNTIYF.

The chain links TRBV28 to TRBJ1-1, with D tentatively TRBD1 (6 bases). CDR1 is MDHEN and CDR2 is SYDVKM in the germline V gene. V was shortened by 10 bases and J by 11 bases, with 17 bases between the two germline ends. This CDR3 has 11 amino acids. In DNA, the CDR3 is TGTGCCACCACCAGGGGCGCGGGCGCTTTCTTT. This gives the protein CATTRGAGAFF.

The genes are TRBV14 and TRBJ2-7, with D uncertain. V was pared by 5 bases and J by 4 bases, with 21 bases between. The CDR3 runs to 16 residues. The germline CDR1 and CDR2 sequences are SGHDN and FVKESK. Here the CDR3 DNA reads TGTGCCAGCAGCGCCCGAGGAGCGCAGGCCAGGTACGAGCAGTACTTC. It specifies CASSARGAQARYEQYF.

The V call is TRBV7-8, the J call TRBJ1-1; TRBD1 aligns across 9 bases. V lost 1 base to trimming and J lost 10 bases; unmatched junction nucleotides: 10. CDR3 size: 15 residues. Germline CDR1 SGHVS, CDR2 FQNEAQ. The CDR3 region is CASSLDRDRAVGAFF. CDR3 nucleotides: TGTGCCAGCAGCTTAGATAGGGACAGGGCGGTAGGAGCTTTCTTT.

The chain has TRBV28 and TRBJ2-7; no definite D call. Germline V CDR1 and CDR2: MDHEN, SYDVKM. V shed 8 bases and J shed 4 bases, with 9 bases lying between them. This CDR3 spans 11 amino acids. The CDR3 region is CASRVEYEQYF. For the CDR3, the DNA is TGTGCCAGCCGGGTAGAGTACGAGCAGTACTTC.

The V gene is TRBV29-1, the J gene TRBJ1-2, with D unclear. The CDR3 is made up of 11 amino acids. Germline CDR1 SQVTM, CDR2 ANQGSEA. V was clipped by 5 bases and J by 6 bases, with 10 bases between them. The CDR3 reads CSVLRLNGYTF. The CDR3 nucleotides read TGCAGCGTTCTGCGGCTGAATGGCTACACCTTC.

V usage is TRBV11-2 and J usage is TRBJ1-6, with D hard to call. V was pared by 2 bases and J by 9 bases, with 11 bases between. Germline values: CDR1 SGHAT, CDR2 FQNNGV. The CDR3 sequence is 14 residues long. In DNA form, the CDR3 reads TGTGCCAGCAGCTTAATCCTATTTGGTTCACCCCTCCACTTT. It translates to CASSLILFGSPLHF.

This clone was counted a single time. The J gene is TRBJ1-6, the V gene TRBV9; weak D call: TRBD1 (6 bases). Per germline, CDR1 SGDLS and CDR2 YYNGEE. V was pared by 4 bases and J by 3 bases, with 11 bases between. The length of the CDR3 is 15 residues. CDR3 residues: CASSSRGGYNSPLHF. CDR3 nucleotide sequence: TGTGCCAGCAGCTCCCGAGGGGGCTATAATTCACCCCTCCACTTT.